This record covers a single TCR beta chain. The protocol was immunoSEQ multiplex PCR, while the TCRdb copy is restricted to in-frame clones and leaves out a portion. Of roughly 100,000 clones in the sample, 84% were seen once. The sample is drawn from a study of OX40 agonist ivuxolimab in advanced cancers. Study-level information: Patients were given ivuxolimab, an antibody that agonizes OX40 (CD134). The dose-escalation cohort was around 83% male, with a mean age of 60 years, ranging roughly 20 to 80.

The CDR3 is made up of 16 amino acids. CDR1 and CDR2 (germline): SGHNT, YYREEE (reference sequence). The ends were cut back, 3 bases at V and 2 bases at J, with 14 bases in the middle. The gene calls are TRBV5-4 and TRBJ1-4, with D possibly TRBD1 on 5 matching bases. The specimen comprised CD4+ or CD8+ T cells sorted from blood, sampled in a trial of the OX40 agonist ivuxolimab. The TCR was taken from an adult with an advanced solid tumor such as melanoma, head and neck, liver or kidney cancer. CDR3 loop: CASSSAGKMTNEKLFF. CDR3 DNA sequence: TGTGCCAGCAGCTCAGCAGGGAAGATGACTAATGAAAAACTGTTTTTT.